What follows describes a single T cell receptor (beta chain). These data originate in a study of cytomegalovirus exposure and HLA in healthy donors. The CDR3 runs 15 residues. 13 Jbeta primers and 60 Vbeta primers were used for the PCR. The table came from immunoSEQ multiplex PCR; TCRdb's copy has only in-frame clones and leaves some out. The top ten hold 4.8% of the sample, which has over 100,000 clones, 65% to 75% seen once. The sequenced sample was PBMCs. This receptor was obtained from a man under 40 in good health and CMV-seropositive. The chain links TRBV21-1 to TRBJ1-2. TRBV21-1 is labeled a pseudogene. The CDR3 region is CASSTGRIPLIGYTF. CDR3 in DNA: TGTGCCAGCAGCACGGGTCGGATCCCTCTCATTGGCTACACCTTC.